The 31 T cell receptor beta chains reported below all come from one sample, sequenced in a study of blood T cells in healthy people across ages. Primed by a sample-barcoded 5' primer and a J-beta primer mix, a second PCR proceeded for 7 to 11 cycles. From the 5' RACE reads, TCRdb called clonotypes with MiXCR, one entry per CDR3 protein. The sample holds 700,000 to 950,000 distinct CDR3 sequences, 55% to 75% seen once. Source material: blood. The receptors here all came from a man aged 25-45 years in good health.

This clonotype was observed a handful of times. The V call is TRBV28, the J call TRBJ1-2; D perhaps matches TRBD1 (5 bases). Germline V gene data show CDR1 as MDHEN and CDR2 as SYDVKM. This CDR3 has 14 residues. Trimming removed 5 bases from V and 2 bases from J, with 12 bases in between. The CDR3 loop reads CASSGHPLNYGYTF. CDR3 coding DNA: TGTGCCAGCAGTGGACACCCGTTAAACTATGGCTACACCTTC.

The count of this clonotype is one. The V and J genes are TRBV24-1 and TRBJ2-5; D is perhaps TRBD1 or TRBD2 (5 bases each). Germline V CDR1 and CDR2: KGHDR, SFDVKD. The CDR3 is 13 amino acids. Trimming took off 7 bases at V and 2 bases at J, with 10 bases between the two ends. Here the CDR3 reads CATRGPTQETQYF. The CDR3 bases are TGTGCCACCAGGGGACCGACTCAAGAGACCCAGTACTTC.

This chain uses TRBV12-3 or TRBV12-4 with TRBJ2-3, with a weak D call TRBD2 (6 bases). V shed 6 bases and J shed 10 bases, with 14 bases lying between them. The CDR3 runs to 12 residues. The CDR3 reads CASSKLASAQYF. CDR3 sequence (DNA): TGTGCCAGCAGCAAACTAGCTTCGGCGCAGTATTTT.

This clonotype was seen only once. This rearrangement joins TRBV4-2 to TRBJ2-7; no definite D call. Germline V gives CDR1 LGHNA, CDR2 YNFKEQ. V gave up 1 base and J gave up 2 bases, with 6 bases separating them. The CDR3 sequence is 13 residues long. The CDR3 nucleotides are TGTGCCAGCAGCCAAGTGTCCACCTACGAGCAGTACTTC. This gives the protein CASSQVSTYEQYF.

The CDR3 nucleotides are TGCAGTGCCGGGACAGGGGCGGGAGGTGGCTACACCTTC. This translates into CSAGTGAGGGYTF. The rearrangement joins TRBV20-1 to TRBJ1-2, with 10 positions matching TRBD1. Unmatched junction bases numbered 8, after V lost 6 bases and J lost 7 bases. There are 13 residues in the CDR3. Looked up from germline, CDR1 is DFQATT and CDR2 is SNEGSKA (reference sequence).

The chain links TRBV5-6 to TRBJ1-1; D is unresolved. The length of the CDR3 is 12 residues. Germline V CDR1 and CDR2: SGHDT, YYEEEE. V was trimmed by 4 bases and J by 0 bases, leaving 4 bases between them. The CDR3 loop is CASSGVNTEAFF. CDR3 coding DNA: TGTGCCAGCAGCGGGGTGAACACTGAAGCTTTCTTT. Looking up the rest from reference TRBV5-6 and TRBJ1-1 gives the full variable domain: DAGVTQSPTHLIKTRGQQVTLRCSPKSGHDTVSWYQQALGQGPQFIFQYYEEEERQRGNFPDRFSGHQFPNYSSELNVNALLLGDSALYLCASSGVNTEAFFGQGTRLTVV.

The V call is TRBV7-9, the J call TRBJ2-5; TRBD1 matches at 8 bases. With V trimmed by 5 bases and J by 2 bases, 7 bases remained unmatched. This CDR3 contains 15 residues. Germline V gives CDR1 SEHNR, CDR2 FQNEAQ (reference sequence). CDR3 residues: CASSHQTGEQETQYF. The CDR3 DNA sequence: TGTGCCAGCAGCCATCAGACAGGGGAGCAAGAGACCCAGTACTTC.

The CDR3 protein is CASSEGRAIDYEQYF. Written as DNA, the CDR3 is TGTGCCAGCAGCGAGGGCCGAGCGATTGACTACGAGCAGTACTTC. V gene TRBV7-9 combines with J gene TRBJ2-7; a possible D gene is TRBD2 (5 bases). The CDR3 extends over 15 amino acids. V lost 5 bases, J lost 3 bases, and 17 bases lay in between. Germline lookup yields CDR1 SEHNR and CDR2 FQNEAQ (reference sequence).

The J gene is TRBJ2-1, the V gene TRBV9; tentatively, D is TRBD1 or TRBD2 (5 bases each). V was pared by 3 bases and J by 12 bases, with 22 bases between. The CDR3 extends over 15 amino acids. CDR1 and CDR2 from the germline V gene are SGDLS and YYNGEE. DNA of the CDR3: TGTGCCAGCAGCGACGGTCCCGGGACGGGACCAGGGCAGTTCTTC. Protein sequence: CASSDGPGTGPGQFF. The variable domain in full, with the rest retrieved from reference TRBV9 and TRBJ2-1, is DSGVTQTPKHLITATGQRVTLRCSPRSGDLSVYWYQQSLDQGLQFLIQYYNGEERAKGNILERFSAQQFPDLHSELNLSSLELGDSALYFCASSDGPGTGPGQFFGPGTRLTVL.

V is TRBV20-1 and J is TRBJ2-1, with D unclear. The CDR3 covers 15 residues. Trimming took 5 bases from V and 8 from J, leaving 22 bases between them. Germline V gene data show CDR1 as DFQATT and CDR2 as SNEGSKA (reference sequence). CDR3 in DNA: TGCAGTGCTGGCTCAGAGGACCGACTGAACCATGAGCAGTTCTTC. Protein sequence: CSAGSEDRLNHEQFF.

The chain is built from TRBV10-3 and TRBJ2-3; possibly TRBD1 for D (7 bases). Trimming took off 4 bases at V and 4 bases at J, with 12 bases between the two ends. The germline gives CDR1 ENHRY, CDR2 SYGVKD. The CDR3 is 14 amino acids. This chain's CDR3 is CAISGGGGADTQYF. The CDR3 bases are TGTGCCATCAGTGGCGGAGGGGGCGCAGATACGCAGTATTTT.

The gene calls are TRBV21-1 and TRBJ2-1. TRBV21-1 is listed as a pseudogene. The CDR3 extends over 15 amino acids. The CDR3 DNA sequence: TGTGCCAGCAGGAGACTCAAGAGCTCCTACAATGAGCAGTTCTTC. Translation gives CASRRLKSSYNEQFF.

The chain joins TRBV13 to TRBJ2-7, with 9 bases matching TRBD2. The V gene end was trimmed by 0 bases and the J gene end by 0 bases; junction bases not matched to a gene: 12. The germline CDR1 and CDR2 sequences are PRHDT and FYEKMQ (reference sequence). The CDR3 covers 19 residues. CDR3 coding DNA: TGTGCCAGCAGCTTAGGCCTAACCGGACTAGCGACTAACTCCTACGAGCAGTACTTC. This codes for CASSLGLTGLATNSYEQYF.

With regard to this clonotype: This sequence may be a read error, since a much larger clone differs from it by one base. The J gene is TRBJ2-1, the V gene TRBV6-1; D remains unclear. The closer fit of TRBJ2-7 to the DNA end suggests the J call may be wrong. CDR1 is MNHNS and CDR2 is SASEGT in the germline V gene. The CDR3 contains 15 residues. The CDR3 loop reads CASWIGTSSYNEQYF. The DNA for the CDR3 is TGTGCCAGCTGGATAGGTACAAGCTCCTACAATGAGCAGTACTTC.

This clonotype showed up just once. The genes are TRBV3-1 and TRBJ2-7; unclear D gene. The J call may be incorrect, as the DNA end agrees better with TRBJ2-5. There are 12 residues in the CDR3. The germline V gene has CDR1 LGHDT and CDR2 YNNKEL (reference sequence). The CDR3 protein is CASSQGIQTQYF. The DNA of the CDR3 is TGTGCCAGCAGCCAGGGTATCCAGACCCAGTACTTC.

The chain uses TRBV15 and TRBJ2-7; D gene unclear. The J call may be incorrect, as the DNA end agrees better with TRBJ2-4. From germline, CDR1 is LNHNV and CDR2 YYDKDF (reference sequence). The CDR3 has 15 residues. CDR3 bases: TGTGCCACCAGCAGAGAAGGACCCGTACCCAGCATTCAGTACTTC. Amino acids: CATSREGPVPSIQYF.

The rearrangement uses TRBV11-3 and TRBJ2-1, with D unclear. With the DNA end fitting TRBJ2-7 better, the J assignment may be wrong. The CDR3 loop spans 15 amino acids. The V gene's germline CDR1 is SGHNT and CDR2 YENEEA. This CDR3 reads CASSSDQSNPNEQYF. The CDR3 coding sequence is TGTGCCAGCAGTTCGGACCAATCCAACCCCAATGAGCAGTACTTC.

This rearrangement joins TRBV10-3 to TRBJ2-2; 11 nucleotides line up with TRBD2. Per the germline V gene, CDR1 is ENHRY and CDR2 is SYGVKD. The trim removed 9 bases at V and 0 bases at J, leaving 6 bases unmatched. CDR3 length equals 16 residues. The CDR3 region is CAISGGASANTGELFF. CDR3 DNA sequence: TGTGCCATTAGCGGGGGGGCGAGCGCGAACACCGGGGAGCTGTTTTTT.

The gene calls are TRBV4-3 and TRBJ1-4, with a tentative D call TRBD1 (6 bases). This CDR3 region has 14 residues. V was pared by 4 bases and J by 3 bases, with 9 bases between. Germline loops: CDR1 LGHNA, CDR2 YSLEER. The CDR3 region has the DNA TGCGCCAGCAGCCTGACAGGTCCTAATGAAAAACTGTTTTTT. Translation gives CASSLTGPNEKLFF.

This clonotype came up a few times. The rearrangement uses TRBV6-5 and TRBJ2-7; TRBD1 matches at 7 bases. Germline CDR1 MNHEY, CDR2 SVGAGI. The CDR3 is 13 residues long. The junction had 2 bases not matched to a gene; V was cut back by 5 bases and J by 1 base. CDR3 region: CASSKDRSYEQYF. The DNA for the CDR3 is TGTGCCAGCAGTAAGGACAGGTCCTACGAGCAGTACTTC.

This chain connects TRBV10-3 to TRBJ2-7; 7 nucleotides line up with TRBD2. The J call may be wrong; the DNA end is better matched by TRBJ2-5. Looked up from germline, CDR1 is ENHRY and CDR2 is SYGVKD. This CDR3 has 14 residues. The CDR3 DNA sequence: TGTGCCACCTCCCTGGCGGGAGCTTTGGAGACCCAGTACTTC. It specifies CATSLAGALETQYF.

V usage is TRBV3-1 and J usage is TRBJ1-2; TRBD1 is a possible D gene (5 bases). The CDR3 sequence is 15 residues long. Germline lookup yields CDR1 LGHDT and CDR2 YNNKEL (reference sequence). Trimming pared 4 bases from V and 4 bases from J, leaving 16 bases between. CDR3 DNA sequence: TGTGCCAGCAGCCCCCGGGACGACCCCTTCTATGGCTACACCTTC. Encoded protein: CASSPRDDPFYGYTF.

A few counts support this clonotype. The chain carries TRBV28 and TRBJ2-1; 9 positions match TRBD2. The CDR3 length is 14 residues. The J segment lost 5 bases and the V segment lost 2 bases, leaving 1 base of the junction unmatched. Germline CDR1 MDHEN, CDR2 SYDVKM. The CDR3 sequence: CASSLRLADNEQFF. CDR3 bases: TGTGCCAGCAGTTTACGACTAGCGGACAATGAGCAGTTCTTC.

This clonotype has just a few counts. This sequence joins TRBV7-2 and TRBJ2-5, with D hard to call. Trimming left V 1 base short and J 11 bases short, with 17 bases between. The length of the CDR3 is 14 residues. Germline lookup yields CDR1 SGHTA and CDR2 FQGNSA. For the CDR3, the DNA is TGTGCCAGCAGCTTAGGCCTAATCCCAAGAGAGCAGTACTTC. Residues: CASSLGLIPREQYF.

The chain links TRBV20-1 to TRBJ2-1; 8 bases align to TRBD2. With 2 bases clipped from V and 7 bases from J, the junction kept 13 bases outside the gene matches. The germline gives CDR1 DFQATT, CDR2 SNEGSKA (reference sequence). The CDR3 runs to 16 residues. CDR3 DNA: TGCAGTGCTAGAATGAGCGGGGGCCAGTTCGGGAATGAGCAGTTCTTC. Protein: CSARMSGGQFGNEQFF.

This clonotype turned up a few times. The CDR3 loop is CASSLLNSPLHF. DNA for the CDR3: TGTGCCAGCAGTTTACTGAATTCACCCCTCCACTTT. The J gene is TRBJ1-6, the V gene TRBV7-2; D gene ambiguous. Trimming stripped 6 bases from V and 7 bases from J, with 7 bases between. This CDR3 region has 12 residues. Germline-derived CDR1 and CDR2 are SGHTA and FQGNSA.

This chain connects TRBV18 to TRBJ1-6; possible D gene TRBD1, 5 bases. The CDR3 runs 14 residues. V was clipped by 8 bases and J by 7 bases, with 15 bases between them. The germline gives CDR1 KGHSH, CDR2 LQKENI. This CDR3 is CASTHRNNNSPLHF. The CDR3 nucleotides read TGTGCCAGCACCCACAGGAATAACAATTCACCCCTCCACTTT.

About this clonotype itself: With a much larger clone just one base away, this may be a read error. V and J are TRBV13 and TRBJ2-1, with 12 nucleotides matching TRBD2. CDR3 length: 14 residues. CDR1 is PRHDT, CDR2 FYEKMQ, per germline (reference sequence). The CDR3, as DNA: TGTGCCAGCAGCTCTGGACTAGCGGGAAATGAGCGGTTCTTC. Translating gives CASSSGLAGNERFF.

The table lists this clonotype with a few counts. The rearrangement uses TRBV25-1 and TRBJ1-2; D unresolved. Per germline, CDR1 MGHDK and CDR2 SYGVNS. This CDR3 spans 12 amino acids. Trimming removed 4 bases from V and 8 bases from J, with 11 bases in between. For the CDR3, the DNA is TGTGCCAGCAGTGGACCGGGTTTAGGCTACACCTTC. It is translated as CASSGPGLGYTF.

This clonotype was seen a few times. The V gene is TRBV28, the J gene TRBJ2-7; 11 bases are a match to TRBD2. This CDR3 region has 14 residues. Trimming removed 6 bases from V and 6 bases from J; junction bases left unmatched: 7. CDR1 MDHEN and CDR2 SYDVKM come from the germline V gene. The CDR3: CASSVAGGPFEQYF. The CDR3 region has the DNA TGTGCCAGCAGCGTAGCGGGAGGGCCTTTCGAGCAGTACTTC.

The chain recombines TRBV12-3 or TRBV12-4 with TRBJ1-2, with D tentatively TRBD1 (5 bases). The germline V and J ends were trimmed by 3 bases and 5 bases, with 13 bases remaining between them. This CDR3 region has 14 residues. CDR3: CASSLGDGPYGYTF. CDR3 nucleotides: TGTGCCAGCAGTTTGGGGGATGGGCCATATGGCTACACCTTC.